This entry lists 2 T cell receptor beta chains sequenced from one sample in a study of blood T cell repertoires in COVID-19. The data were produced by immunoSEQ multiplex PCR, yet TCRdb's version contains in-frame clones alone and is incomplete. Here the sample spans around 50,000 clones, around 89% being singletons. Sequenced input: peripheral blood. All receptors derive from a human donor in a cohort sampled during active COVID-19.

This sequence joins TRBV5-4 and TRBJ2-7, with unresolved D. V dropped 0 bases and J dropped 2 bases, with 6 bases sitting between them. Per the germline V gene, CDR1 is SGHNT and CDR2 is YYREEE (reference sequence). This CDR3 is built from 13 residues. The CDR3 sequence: CASSLEVAYEQYF. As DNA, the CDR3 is TGTGCCAGCAGCTTGGAAGTAGCCTACGAGCAGTACTTC. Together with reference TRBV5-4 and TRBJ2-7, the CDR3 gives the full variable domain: ETGVTQSPTHLIKTRGQQVTLRCSSQSGHNTVSWYQQALGQGPQFIFQYYREEENGRGNFPPRFSGLQFPNYSSELNVNALELDDSALYLCASSLEVAYEQYFGPGTRLTVT.

CDR3 loop: CASRPTGKGNSPLHF. The CDR3, as DNA: TGTGCCAGCAGACCGACAGGGAAAGGAAATTCACCCCTCCACTTT. The rearrangement joins TRBV28 to TRBJ1-6; 7 bases are a match to TRBD1. Trimming took 6 bases from V and 7 from J; bases not matched to a gene: 9. The CDR3 runs 15 residues. Germline CDR1 MDHEN, CDR2 SYDVKM.